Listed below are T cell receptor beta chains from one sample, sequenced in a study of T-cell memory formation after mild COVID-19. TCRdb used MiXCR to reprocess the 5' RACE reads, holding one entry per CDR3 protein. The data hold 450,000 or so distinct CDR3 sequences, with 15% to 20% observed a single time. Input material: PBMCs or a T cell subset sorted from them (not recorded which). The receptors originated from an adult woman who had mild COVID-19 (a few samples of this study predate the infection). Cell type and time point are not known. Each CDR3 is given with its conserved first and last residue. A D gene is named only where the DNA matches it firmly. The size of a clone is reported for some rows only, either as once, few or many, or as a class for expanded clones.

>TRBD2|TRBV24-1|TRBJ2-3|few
CATSERGLAGHTDTQYF
TGTGCCACCAGTGAGCGGGGACTAGCGGGCCACACAGATACGCAGTATTTT
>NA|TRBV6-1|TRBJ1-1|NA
CASSDPSGGQEAFF
TGTGCCAGCAGTGATCCTTCCGGGGGGCAGGAGGCTTTCTTT
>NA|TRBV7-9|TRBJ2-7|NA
CASSLAFRIPLSYEQYF
TGTGCCAGCAGCTTAGCCTTCCGGATCCCTCTATCCTACGAGCAGTACTTC
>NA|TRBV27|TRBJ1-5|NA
CASRLREFDQPQHF
TGTGCCAGCCGCCTCAGGGAGTTCGATCAGCCCCAGCATTTT
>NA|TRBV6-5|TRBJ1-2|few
CASSPGSLAYYGYTF
TGTGCCAGCAGTCCGGGATCTTTGGCGTACTATGGCTACACCTTC
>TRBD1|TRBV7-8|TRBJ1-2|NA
CASSVLTGRIFF
TGTGCCAGCAGCGTCCTGACAGGGCGAATTTTCTTC
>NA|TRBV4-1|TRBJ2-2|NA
CASSSPRDTGELFF
TGCGCCAGCAGCAGTCCCAGGGACACCGGGGAGCTGTTTTTT
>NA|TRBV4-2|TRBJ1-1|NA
CASSQGDTEAFF
TGTGCCAGCAGCCAGGGGGACACTGAAGCTTTCTTT
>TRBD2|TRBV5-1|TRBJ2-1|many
CASSSGLPGLADYNEQFF
TGCGCCAGCAGCTCGGGACTGCCGGGACTAGCGGATTACAATGAGCAGTTCTTC
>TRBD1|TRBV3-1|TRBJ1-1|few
CASSQGQGASTEAFF
TGTGCCAGCAGCCAGGGACAGGGGGCGAGCACTGAAGCTTTCTTT
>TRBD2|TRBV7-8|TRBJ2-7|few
CASSLDFGVAGTSSYEQYF
TGTGCCAGCAGCTTAGATTTCGGGGTAGCGGGGACCTCCTCCTACGAGCAGTACTTC
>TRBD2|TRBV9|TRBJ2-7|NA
CASSAASGTTSYEQYF
TGTGCCAGCAGCGCTGCTTCCGGGACTACTTCCTACGAGCAGTACTTC
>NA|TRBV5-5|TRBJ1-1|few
CASKNSPNTEAFF
TGTGCCAGCAAGAACTCCCCGAACACTGAAGCTTTCTTT
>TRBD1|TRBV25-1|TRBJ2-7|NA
CASSRDSSSYEQYF
TGTGCCAGCAGTAGGGACAGCAGCTCCTACGAGCAGTACTTC
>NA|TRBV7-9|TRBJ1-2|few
CASSLTVQGGYGYTF
TGTGCCAGCAGCTTAACAGTACAGGGTGGCTATGGCTACACCTTC
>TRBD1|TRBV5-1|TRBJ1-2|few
CASSLARRQGGNYGYTF
TGCGCCAGCAGCTTGGCCCGGCGACAGGGGGGTAACTATGGCTACACCTTC
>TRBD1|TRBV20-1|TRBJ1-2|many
CSARGGQERYTF
TGCAGTGCTAGGGGGGGACAGGAGCGCTACACCTTC
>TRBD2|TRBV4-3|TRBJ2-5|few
CASSPGLAGLETQYF
TGCGCCAGCAGCCCCGGACTAGCGGGGCTAGAGACCCAGTACTTC
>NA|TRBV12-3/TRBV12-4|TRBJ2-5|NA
CASSDGLYQETQYF
TGTGCCAGCAGTGACGGTCTGTACCAAGAGACCCAGTACTTC
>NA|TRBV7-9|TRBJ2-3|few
CASSVLPRTDTQYF
TGTGCCAGCAGCGTCCTCCCCCGCACAGATACGCAGTATTTT
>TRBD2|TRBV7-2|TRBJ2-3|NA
CASSPGSSGARSTDTQYF
TGTGCCAGCAGCCCAGGGAGTAGCGGGGCACGTAGCACAGATACGCAGTATTTT
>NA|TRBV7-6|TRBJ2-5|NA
CASSSEIGPQETQYF
TGTGCCAGCAGCTCCGAGATAGGGCCCCAAGAGACCCAGTACTTC
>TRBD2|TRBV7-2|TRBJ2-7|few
CASSLSGTTNYEQYF
TGTGCCAGCAGCCTCAGCGGGACTACCAACTACGAGCAGTACTTC
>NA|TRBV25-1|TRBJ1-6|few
CASSKPQENSPLHF
TGTGCCAGCAGCAAACCACAGGAAAATTCACCCCTCCACTTT
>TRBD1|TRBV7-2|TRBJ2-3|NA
CASSARQGADTQYF
TGTGCCAGCAGCGCGCGACAGGGGGCAGATACGCAGTATTTT
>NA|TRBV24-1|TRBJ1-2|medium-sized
CATSTTGTAAYGYTF
TGTGCCACCAGTACTACCGGCACCGCGGCCTATGGCTACACCTTC
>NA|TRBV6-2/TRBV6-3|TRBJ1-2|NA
CASRDGYGYTF
TGTGCCAGCAGAGATGGCTATGGCTACACCTTC
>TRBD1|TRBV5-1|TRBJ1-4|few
CASSFGQGASEKLFF
TGCGCCAGCAGCTTCGGACAGGGGGCGAGTGAAAAACTGTTTTTT
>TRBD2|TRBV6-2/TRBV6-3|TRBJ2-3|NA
CASSKGLAVDTQYF
TGTGCCAGCAGTAAGGGACTAGCTGTGGATACGCAGTATTTT
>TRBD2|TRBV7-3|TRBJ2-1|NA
CASSPQLAGYNEQFF
TGTGCCAGCAGCCCCCAACTAGCGGGGTACAATGAGCAGTTCTTC
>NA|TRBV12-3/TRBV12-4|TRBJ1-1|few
CASSLKRRNTEAFF
TGTGCCAGCAGTTTGAAAAGAAGGAACACTGAAGCTTTCTTT
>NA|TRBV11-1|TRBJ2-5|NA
CASSLARVGGETKYF
TGTGCCAGCAGCTTAGCGCGAGTAGGTGGTGAGACCAAGTACTTC
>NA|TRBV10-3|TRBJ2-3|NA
CAISGPGAGTRGTDTQYF
TGTGCCATCAGTGGCCCGGGGGCCGGCACTAGGGGCACAGATACGCAGTATTTT
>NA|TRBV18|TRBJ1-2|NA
CASSPAAANNGYTF
TGTGCCAGCTCACCGGCGGCGGCGAATAATGGCTACACCTTC
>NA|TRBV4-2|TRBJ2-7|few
CASSQDMGDSSYEQYF
TGTGCCAGCAGCCAAGATATGGGAGACTCCTCCTACGAGCAGTACTTC